This T cell receptor beta chain stems from a study of blood T cell repertoires in COVID-19 (TCRdb year 2020). The study in broad terms: Collaborator samples came from the United States, Italy and Spain and covered acute and convalescent phases of COVID-19. Subjects who had been exposed to COVID-19, were actively infected with it, or had recovered from it provided the deeply sampled blood TCRbeta repertoires that made up the dataset. Nearly every sample came with metadata listing a de-identified subject ID, COVID-19 status, age in years and sex. The material from the prospective study consisted of cDNA or gDNA derived from T cells, B-cell-depleted T cells, or PBMCs. The samples were drawn from two sources: the first 160 participants of the ongoing ImmuneRACE study, and fewer than 1,500 subjects contributed by 6 global collaborators. HLA class I and class II types, where available, came from metadata supplied by the sample provider rather than from assay-based typing. The repertoires were released in a freely available public database intended as a resource for research on the immune response to SARS-CoV-2.

A word on this clone: Its antigen specificity is not known. No base qualities exist here, and no much larger clone lies one base off it.

In the prospective study, participants were roughly 18 to 89 years old, resided in 25 or so geographic areas of the United States, and were enrolled through a virtual design. Cohort assignment in the prospective study relied on participant-reported clinical history from a screening survey and a study questionnaire. Recovered participants in ImmuneRACE Cohort 3 were defined by two consecutive negative NP/OP PCR tests, clearance by a healthcare professional, or resolution of symptoms. In the prospective study, whole blood, serum and a nasopharyngeal or oropharyngeal swab were collected from each participant by mobile phlebotomists. Additional blood draws and questionnaires over an approximately 2-month period could optionally be provided by prospective study participants. Before DNA extraction, prospective study blood samples were shipped either frozen or at room temperature. What the work shows at the level of the full study, not this receptor alone: The quantity of clinical and demographic metadata differed by source and by participant and was supplied without curation.

For CDR1 and CDR2, the germline V gene (reference sequence) lists DFQATT and SNEGSKA. The CDR3 holds 15 amino acids from the cysteine to the phenylalanine. The read is trimmed to its CDR3 DNA, 45 bases read in frame from base 1. Relative to germline, V is 3 bases shorter and J is 1 base shorter, with 13 bases between their ends. TCRbeta CDR3 regions were amplified from genomic DNA by means of the immunoSEQ Assay, a bias-controlled multiplex PCR. From the authors' description of their analysis: The number of nucleated cells in each sample was estimated by amplification of reference gene primers within the assay. Sequence reads were collapsed and filtered to measure the absolute abundance of every unique TCRbeta CDR3 rearrangement. For each sample, productive Simpson clonality was calculated as the square root of Simpson's diversity index across productive rearrangements. TCRdb's version of the immuneACCESS table is confined to in-frame rearrangements and falls short of the full clone set. An unresolved V gene accounts for under half of the shortfall where checked; the remainder is of unknown origin. That table gives V, J and clone size, and the DNA gave D and trimming. Here the sample has 490,000 or so clones; about 88% occur a single time. Jointly, the top ten make up around 8% of the sample.

The sequence joins TRBV20-1 to TRBJ1-3; the D gene is perhaps TRBD1, on 6 matching bases. The receptor was isolated from a woman aged 60-70 years who had recovered from COVID-19. The sample consisted of PBMCs or T cells enriched from blood (not recorded which). The CDR3 region has the sequence CSASVSGESGNTIYF. The DNA sequence reads TGCAGTGCTAGTGTATCAGGGGAATCTGGAAACACCATATATTTT.